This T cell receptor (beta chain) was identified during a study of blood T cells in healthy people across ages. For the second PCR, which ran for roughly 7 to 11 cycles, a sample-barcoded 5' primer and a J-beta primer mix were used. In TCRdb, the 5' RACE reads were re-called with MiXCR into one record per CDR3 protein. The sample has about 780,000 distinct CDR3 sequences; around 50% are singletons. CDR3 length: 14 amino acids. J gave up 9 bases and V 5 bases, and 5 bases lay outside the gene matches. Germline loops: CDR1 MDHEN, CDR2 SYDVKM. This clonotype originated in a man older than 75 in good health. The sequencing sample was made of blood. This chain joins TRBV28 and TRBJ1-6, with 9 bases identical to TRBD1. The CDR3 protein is CASSRTGERSPLHF. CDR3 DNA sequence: TGTGCCAGCAGTCGGACAGGGGAACGTTCACCCCTCCACTTT.